Below, 32 T cell receptor beta chains from the same sample are listed, as sequenced in a study of siplizumab effects on memory and regulatory T cells. Libraries were prepared by immunoSEQ multiplex PCR; TCRdb keeps only in-frame clonotypes and omits some of them. The sample includes 100,000 or so clones, over 90% of them seen just once. The sample taken for sequencing was non-Treg CD4+ T cells sorted from blood. The receptors here all came from a human donor in good health.

V is TRBV11-3 and J is TRBJ2-1; D is undetermined. Trimming left V 3 bases short and J 4 bases short, with 7 bases between. Per germline, CDR1 SGHNT and CDR2 YENEEA. CDR3 length: 13 residues. CDR3 protein: CASSFGVYNEQFF. DNA for the CDR3: TGTGCCAGCAGCTTTGGGGTTTACAATGAGCAGTTCTTC.

The V call is TRBV6-5, the J call TRBJ1-2, with TRBD1 matching 9 bases. Germline assignment: CDR1 MNHEY and CDR2 SVGAGI. The trim removed 6 bases at V and 7 bases at J, leaving 6 bases unmatched. The CDR3 runs 13 residues. CDR3 in DNA: TGTGCCAGCAGCAGACAGGGGGTCAGTGGCTACACCTTC. Translation: CASSRQGVSGYTF.

The chain has TRBV7-9 and TRBJ1-4; D unclear. Between the trimmed V and J ends, which lost 3 bases and 0 bases, there was a span of 11 bases. The CDR3 has 16 amino acids. CDR1 SEHNR and CDR2 FQNEAQ come from the germline V gene (reference sequence). CDR3 region: CASSFGLSPTNEKLFF. CDR3 nucleotide sequence: TGTGCCAGCAGCTTTGGACTATCCCCAACTAATGAAAAACTGTTTTTT.

This clone has a single count. The rearrangement joins TRBV29-1 to TRBJ2-7, with 7 bases fitting TRBD1. Germline trimming cut 6 bases from V and 3 bases from J; bases unmatched to any gene: 11. Looked up from germline, CDR1 is SQVTM and CDR2 is ANQGSEA. This CDR3 region has 14 residues. CDR3 nucleotide sequence: TGCAGCGTCGCTCGACAGGGAAACTTCTACGAGCAGTACTTC. Protein: CSVARQGNFYEQYF.

This clone was observed a single time. The chain recombines TRBV19 with TRBJ2-5; the D gene could be TRBD1 or TRBD2 (5 bases each). V was pared by 6 bases and J by 2 bases, with 19 bases between. This CDR3 is 16 amino acids long. The germline gives CDR1 LNHDA, CDR2 SQIVND (reference sequence). The CDR3 sequence is CASSKLWGSPQETQYF. CDR3 in DNA: TGTGCCAGTAGCAAGTTGTGGGGGTCGCCTCAAGAGACCCAGTACTTC.

The rearrangement joins TRBV29-1 to TRBJ1-5, with 9 bases fitting TRBD1. The CDR3 length is 14 residues. V lost 6 bases, J lost 5 bases, and 8 bases stayed unmatched. The germline gives CDR1 SQVTM, CDR2 ANQGSEA. The CDR3 nucleotides read TGCAGCGTCGCTGACAGGGGGTACGATCAGCCCCAGCATTTT. Its protein product is CSVADRGYDQPQHF.

The chain links TRBV9 to TRBJ2-7; 8 bases line up with TRBD1. Germline assignment: CDR1 SGDLS and CDR2 YYNGEE. This CDR3 is 15 amino acids long. With V trimmed by 3 bases and J by 4 bases, 9 bases remained unmatched. CDR3 in DNA: TGTGCCAGCAGCGCCGGACAGGGCGGTATGTACGAGCAGTACTTC. Its translation: CASSAGQGGMYEQYF.

As to this clone: This same CDR3 is encoded by further DNA sequences in the sample. The chain combines TRBV19 with TRBJ2-2, with D unresolved. The V gene's germline CDR1 is LNHDA and CDR2 SQIVND (reference sequence). This CDR3 contains 12 residues. The ends were cut back, 5 bases at V and 1 base at J, with 2 bases in the middle. This chain's CDR3 is CASSENTGELFF. In DNA form, the CDR3 reads TGTGCCAGTAGTGAGAACACCGGGGAGCTGTTTTTT.

A remark on this clone: The junction departs from the called germline gene at one end, perhaps through a read error. The rearrangement uses TRBV7-6 and TRBJ1-1, with a tentative D call TRBD1 (6 bases). From germline, CDR1 is SGHVS and CDR2 FNYEAQ. This CDR3 is 16 amino acids long. DNA of the CDR3: TGTGCCAGCAGCTTAGGCAGAGGGGGATTGAACACTGAAACTTTCTTT. Translated, it gives CASSLGRGGLNTETFF.

This clone was detected once. The rearrangement uses TRBV5-1 and TRBJ2-1; TRBD2 aligns across 11 bases. This CDR3 is 15 amino acids long. Losses at the gene ends were 0 bases for V and 8 bases for J; bases not matched to a gene: 4. Looked up from germline, CDR1 is SGHRS and CDR2 is YFSETQ. The CDR3 nucleotides are TGCGCCAGCAGCTTGGGCTTAGCGGGAGGGGATGAGCAGTTCTTC. Translated: CASSLGLAGGDEQFF.

This clone was seen only once. The DNA of the CDR3 is TGTGCCAGCAGCTACGCGGGACTATCAGAGACCCAGTACTTC. Encoded protein: CASSYAGLSETQYF. This rearrangement joins TRBV11-1 to TRBJ2-5; 7 positions agree with TRBD2. The ends lost 4 bases at V and 4 bases at J; junction bases unmatched: 6. The CDR3 covers 14 residues. Per germline, CDR1 SGHAT and CDR2 FQDESV (reference sequence).

This chain joins TRBV5-4 and TRBJ2-2, with 7 positions matching TRBD2. In germline, CDR1 is SGHNT, CDR2 YYREEE (reference sequence). Losses at the gene ends were 5 bases for V and 0 bases for J; bases not matched to a gene: 7. The CDR3 covers 16 residues. In DNA form, the CDR3 reads TGTGCCAGCAGATCTGGCGGGAGTGCGAACACCGGGGAGCTGTTTTTT. Protein product: CASRSGGSANTGELFF.

With respect to this clone: This CDR3 is also generated by other DNA sequences in the sample. This sequence joins TRBV10-3 and TRBJ2-1, with unresolved D. This CDR3 spans 15 amino acids. Trimming left V 2 bases short and J 0 bases short, with 8 bases between. Germline V gene data show CDR1 as ENHRY and CDR2 as SYGVKD. The CDR3 is CAISEGGSSYNEQFF. CDR3 DNA: TGTGCCATCAGTGAGGGCGGAAGCTCCTACAATGAGCAGTTCTTC.

The chain recombines TRBV18 with TRBJ2-4, with D tentatively TRBD2 (5 bases). This CDR3 region has 14 residues. Germline-derived CDR1 and CDR2 are KGHSH and LQKENI. Trimming pared 1 base from V and 5 bases from J, leaving 9 bases between. The CDR3 loop reads CASSPLAWQNIQYF. The CDR3 coding sequence is TGTGCCAGCTCACCACTAGCGTGGCAAAACATTCAGTACTTC.

The V gene is TRBV19, the J gene TRBJ2-5, with D maybe TRBD1 (6 bases). The length of the CDR3 is 13 residues. Germline CDR1 and CDR2: LNHDA and SQIVND (reference sequence). Between the trimmed V and J ends, which lost 8 bases and 6 bases, there was a span of 16 bases. The CDR3 loop is CASAGAVFQTQYF. The CDR3 DNA follows: TGTGCCAGTGCAGGGGCGGTGTTCCAGACCCAGTACTTC.

The chain is built from TRBV28 and TRBJ2-5; D tentatively fits TRBD1 or TRBD2 (6 bases each). CDR1 and CDR2 from the germline V gene are MDHEN and SYDVKM. The ends were cut back, 7 bases at V and 6 bases at J, with 18 bases in the middle. CDR3 length: 14 residues. CDR3 DNA: TGTGCCAGCAAGTTGGGGGGCGCAAGAAAGACCCAGTACTTC. It specifies CASKLGGARKTQYF.

J is TRBJ2-4 and V is TRBV6-1; D not certain. Trimming cost V 2 bases and J 6 bases, with 11 bases left between them. The length of the CDR3 is 14 residues. CDR1 and CDR2 (germline): MNHNS, SASEGT. For the CDR3, the DNA is TGTGCCAGCAGTGAAACACTGGAAGGAAACATTCAGTACTTC. It codes for CASSETLEGNIQYF.

On this clone itself: Likely a read error: the CDR3 ends without its conserved phenylalanine or tryptophan. V and J are TRBV7-3 and TRBJ2-2, with D hard to call. Germline CDR1 and CDR2: SGHTA and FQGTGA. The CDR3 runs 14 residues. Trimming removed 1 base from V and 8 bases from J, with 11 bases in between. CDR3 residues: CASSLNPTAGELFS. The CDR3 DNA follows: TGTGCCAGCAGCTTAAACCCAACCGCTGGGGAGCTGTTTTCT.

The chain joins TRBV2 to TRBJ1-2; no clear D gene. Per germline, CDR1 SNHLY and CDR2 FYNNEI. This CDR3 is built from 12 residues. V lost 5 bases and J 6 bases, leaving 10 bases between the germline ends. The CDR3 loop is CASSPHGNGYTF. In nucleotides, the CDR3 is TGTGCCAGCAGTCCCCACGGGAATGGCTACACCTTC.

This clone has a single count. The rearrangement joins TRBV19 to TRBJ2-7; 10 positions agree with TRBD1. This CDR3 has 14 residues. V lost 6 bases to trimming and J lost 3 bases; unmatched junction nucleotides: 5. Germline loops: CDR1 LNHDA, CDR2 SQIVND (reference sequence). CDR3: CASSPRDRGYEQYF. CDR3 in DNA: TGTGCCAGTAGCCCGAGGGACAGGGGCTACGAGCAGTACTTC.

The V call is TRBV5-1, the J call TRBJ2-1, with 7 bases that match TRBD2. In germline, CDR1 is SGHRS, CDR2 YFSETQ. This CDR3 has 12 amino acids. With 2 bases clipped from V and 10 bases from J, the junction kept 3 bases outside the gene matches. CDR3 sequence reads: CASSFLAEEQFF. CDR3 in DNA: TGCGCCAGCAGCTTTCTAGCGGAAGAGCAGTTCTTC. Combining the CDR3 with reference TRBV5-1 and TRBJ2-1 gives the whole variable domain KAGVTQTPRYLIKTRGQQVTLSCSPISGHRSVSWYQQTPGQGLQFLFEYFSETQRNKGNFPGRFSGRQFSNSRSEMNVSTLELGDSALYLCASSFLAEEQFFGPGTRLTVL.

V is TRBV7-2 and J is TRBJ2-5, with D possibly TRBD1 on 5 matching bases. Germline V gene lookup returns CDR1 SGHTA and CDR2 FQGNSA. This CDR3 is 13 amino acids long. Trimming left V 6 bases short and J 2 bases short, with 10 bases between. The CDR3 sequence is CASSPTVQETQYF. Written as DNA, the CDR3 is TGTGCCAGCAGTCCGACAGTTCAAGAGACCCAGTACTTC.

This sequence joins TRBV5-4 and TRBJ2-3, with 11 bases that match TRBD2. In germline, CDR1 is SGHNT, CDR2 YYREEE (reference sequence). With V trimmed by 3 bases and J by 0 bases, 3 bases remained unmatched. CDR3 size: 16 residues. In nucleotides, the CDR3 is TGTGCCAGCAGCTCCTGGACTAGCGGGAGCACAGATACGCAGTATTTT. As protein: CASSSWTSGSTDTQYF.

The chain is built from TRBV6-5 and TRBJ2-7; possibly TRBD2 for D (6 bases). The length of the CDR3 is 13 residues. The V and J ends lost 5 bases and 4 bases respectively, with 12 bases between them. Germline CDR1 reads MNHEY; CDR2 reads SVGAGI. DNA of the CDR3: TGTGCCAGCAGTCGACACGGGAGTTACGAGCAGTACTTC. It codes for CASSRHGSYEQYF.

The chain recombines TRBV10-3 with TRBJ1-5, with D maybe TRBD1 (6 bases). V gave up 5 bases and J gave up 5 bases, with 13 bases separating them. Germline V lookup: CDR1 ENHRY, CDR2 SYGVKD. The CDR3 covers 14 residues. The DNA of the CDR3 is TGTGCCATCAGTCCCCGGGACACTTATCAGCCCCAGCATTTT. It translates to CAISPRDTYQPQHF.

V is TRBV7-8 and J is TRBJ1-1; 11 positions agree with TRBD1. J lost 3 bases, V lost 1 base, and 10 bases had no gene match. Germline V gene lookup returns CDR1 SGHVS and CDR2 FQNEAQ. The CDR3 consists of 18 residues. CDR3 sequence: CASSLVAGDRGRYTEAFF. The DNA of the CDR3 is TGTGCCAGCAGCTTAGTAGCGGGGGACAGGGGGAGATACACTGAAGCTTTCTTT.

The rearrangement links TRBV4-1 to TRBJ2-2; D ambiguous. CDR1 is MGHRA, CDR2 YSYEKL, per germline. CDR3 length: 14 amino acids. With 6 bases removed from V and 4 bases from J, the gap between germline ends came to 12 bases. The CDR3 loop reads CASRGLASTGELFF. CDR3 nucleotide sequence: TGCGCCAGCAGAGGGTTGGCTTCCACCGGGGAGCTGTTTTTT.

The rearrangement uses TRBV29-1 and TRBJ1-1; weak D call: TRBD1 (5 bases). The CDR3 runs to 11 residues. Germline lookup yields CDR1 SQVTM and CDR2 ANQGSEA. V was trimmed by 6 bases and J by 11 bases, leaving 16 bases between them. The CDR3 DNA reads TGCAGCGTCGCGCCGGGACCGCGGGCTTTCTTT. It specifies CSVAPGPRAFF.

The chain uses TRBV19 and TRBJ2-3; possibly TRBD1 for D (5 bases). The V gene lost 1 base and the J gene lost 0 bases, with 11 bases spanning the gap. Germline assignment: CDR1 LNHDA and CDR2 SQIVND (reference sequence). The CDR3 loop spans 16 amino acids. The chain's CDR3 is CASSIASGRSTDTQYF. The CDR3 nucleotides read TGTGCCAGTAGTATAGCATCAGGGCGCAGCACAGATACGCAGTATTTT.

The chain uses TRBV7-2 and TRBJ1-2; D is unclear. V lost 5 bases, J lost 1 base, and 11 bases lay in between. The CDR3 consists of 14 residues. Germline values: CDR1 SGHTA, CDR2 FQGNSA. This CDR3 reads CASSPSPVNYGYTF. The CDR3 DNA sequence: TGTGCCAGCAGCCCCTCCCCCGTTAACTATGGCTACACCTTC.

The chain joins TRBV6-6 to TRBJ1-5, with D perhaps matching TRBD1 (6 bases). The CDR3 covers 13 residues. The germline CDR1 and CDR2 sequences are MNHNY and SVGAGI (reference sequence). V shed 11 bases and J shed 0 bases, with 11 bases lying between them. The CDR3 DNA reads TGTGCCTGGGGGCGGGGTAGCAATCAGCCCCAGCATTTT. It is translated as CAWGRGSNQPQHF.

The chain recombines TRBV5-1 with TRBJ2-5; 10 bases align to TRBD2. The CDR3 sequence is 16 residues long. Germline V gene sequence: CDR1 SGHRS, CDR2 YFSETQ. V gave up 2 bases and J gave up 1 base; unmatched junction bases: 5. The CDR3 coding sequence is TGCGCCAGCAGCTTCAGAGCGGGAGGGACCCAAGAGACCCAGTACTTC. It translates to CASSFRAGGTQETQYF.